These 4 T cell receptor beta chains originate from one sample sequenced in a study of early T cells in non-severe SARS-CoV-2 infection. TCRdb ran MiXCR on the 5' RACE reads and lists one entry per CDR3 protein. This repertoire shows some 37,000 distinct CDR3 sequences, approximately 9.1% found once; its top ten account for more than 10%. Material for sequencing was whole blood. These TCRs come from an adult who was a healthcare worker with PCR-confirmed SARS-CoV-2 infection or an uninfected control (not recorded which).

The chain couples TRBV29-1 to TRBJ2-3; TRBD2 agrees at 9 bases. The CDR3 is 14 residues long. With 1 base clipped from V and 3 bases from J, the junction kept 2 bases outside the gene matches. Germline V gene data show CDR1 as SQVTM and CDR2 as ANQGSEA. The CDR3 region has the DNA TGCAGCGTTGAAGGCGGGGGGGCAACAGATACGCAGTATTTT. Encoded protein: CSVEGGGATDTQYF.

The gene calls are TRBV28 and TRBJ2-2; 8 bases match TRBD1. J was trimmed by 4 bases and V by 6 bases; bases with no gene match: 7. CDR3 length: 15 residues. Looked up from germline, CDR1 is MDHEN and CDR2 is SYDVKM. CDR3 sequence: CASRPTGGSTGELFF. The CDR3 coding sequence is TGTGCCAGCAGACCAACAGGGGGTAGCACCGGGGAGCTGTTTTTT.

In this sample, this clonotype turned up many times. V usage is TRBV29-1 and J usage is TRBJ2-2; a weak D match, TRBD1 (6 bases). Trimming took 5 bases from V and 1 from J, leaving 11 bases between them. Germline assignment: CDR1 SQVTM and CDR2 ANQGSEA. The CDR3 loop spans 14 amino acids. The CDR3 region is CSVTGLGNTGELFF. The CDR3 coding sequence is TGCAGCGTTACAGGGTTGGGGAACACCGGGGAGCTGTTTTTT.

This clonotype was counted many times. The chain has TRBV13 and TRBJ1-2; possibly TRBD1 for D (5 bases). The V gene's germline CDR1 is PRHDT and CDR2 FYEKMQ (reference sequence). This CDR3 spans 14 amino acids. V lost 6 bases and J 3 bases, leaving 14 bases between the germline ends. Written as DNA, the CDR3 is TGTGCCAGCAGTCTTCAGGGCCTTGACTATGGCTACACCTTC. Residues: CASSLQGLDYGYTF.